Listed below are T cell receptor beta chains from one sample, sequenced in a study of blood T cell repertoires in COVID-19. Here immunoSEQ multiplex PCR was the method, and the copy in TCRdb shows in-frame clones only, minus some. Found here are under 150,000 clones, roughly 76% of them singletons; the top ten hold less than 15%. Input material: peripheral blood. The receptors shown here come from a man older than 75 with acute or convalescent COVID-19. CDR3s include the opening cysteine and the closing phenylalanine or tryptophan. The D gene is left open where the match is weak. Clone sizes are given selectively: once, few, many, or a class where the clone is expanded.

TRBJ2-1,NA,TRBV7-8,NA,CASSYSGGNYNEQFF
TRBJ2-7,NA,TRBV6-5,NA,CASRNLREQYF
TRBJ1-5,NA,TRBV28,NA,CASSLGAGQPQHF
TRBJ1-1,NA,TRBV28,NA,CASSRAGEAFF
TRBJ2-5,TRBD2,TRBV11-2,few,CASSPTSGGHQETQYF
TRBJ2-3,NA,TRBV7-6,NA,CASSLKPWSDTQYF
TRBJ2-2,TRBD2,TRBV10-3,NA,CAISDSGGKVGELFF
TRBJ1-1,TRBD1,TRBV29-1,once,CSVEGQVNTEAFF
TRBJ2-3,TRBD2,TRBV5-8,NA,CASSQSSGARSDTQYF
TRBJ1-2,TRBD1,TRBV6-2/TRBV6-3,NA,CASSHSRDRLYGYTF